This T cell receptor beta chain was sequenced in a study of OX40 agonist ivuxolimab in advanced cancers. About the study as a whole: The costimulatory receptor OX40 (CD134) was targeted by ivuxolimab, a fully human IgG2 agonistic monoclonal antibody. Intravenous ivuxolimab was administered to patients every 2 weeks at six dose levels: 0.01, 0.1, 0.3, 1.5, 3 and 10 mg/kg. Patients were allowed to have had prior anti-PD-1, anti-PD-L1 or anti-CTLA-4 therapy, and approximately 39% of the dose-escalation patients had been treated with checkpoint inhibitors. Of the roughly 52 dose-escalation patients, hepatocellular carcinoma was present in roughly 19, melanoma in approximately 15, renal cell carcinoma in 9 and head and neck cancer in 9. In the dose-escalation cohort, 65% to 90% of patients were male, and the mean age was around 60 years, with a range of about 23 to 85. Three dose-escalation patients achieved partial responses, one with hepatocellular carcinoma and two with cutaneous melanoma. Peripheral TCRbeta sequencing was intended to test whether TCR sequence diversity was altered and clonal T-cell expansion was caused by ivuxolimab. The paper describes the monotherapy dose-escalation part (N of about 54 patients) of the phase I trial of ivuxolimab. Overall study results and their limits: Low levels of normalized T-cell clonal expansion were also shown by some nonresponding patients. At doses of 0.1 to 3.0 mg/kg, clonal expansion of both CD4+ and CD8+ T cells in blood was seen between baseline and week 6. In the 0.1-3.0 mg/kg groups, partial responders had among the lowest normalized peripheral clonal expansion, particularly in CD8+ T cells. After ivuxolimab, more expanded clones were found on average in CD8+ T cells than in CD4+ T cells. Antigen specificity was not determined for the clonally expanded peripheral T cells.

Genomic DNA was extracted from sorted cells for sequencing of the TCRbeta CDR3 region. TCRbeta CDR3 regions were sequenced using the immunoSEQ Assay. TCRdb retrieved this table from immuneACCESS and kept in-frame rearrangements only. Not all clones are present; in checked studies, unresolved V genes account for under half, and no reason is known for the remainder. The sample table records 30,000 to 45,000 clones; approximately 79% of these occur just once. The ten top clones hold roughly 10% of the sample. This clone was counted between two and nine times. There is no known antigen for this receptor. Base qualities are missing; no much larger clone stands one base away. In the germline V gene, CDR1 corresponds to KGHSH and CDR2 to LQKENI. The V end loses 4 bases and the J end loses 2 bases, and a stretch of 9 bases separates them. The CDR3 sequence holds 14 residues, the cysteine and phenylalanine included. Only the CDR3 DNA stays, 42 bases, in frame from base 1.

Patients with a history of autoimmune disease or receiving systemic immunosuppression were excluded from the trial. Peripheral blood for TCR sequencing was collected from all dose cohorts at baseline, on cycle 4 day 1, and on cycle 7 day 1. The samples were taken from a phase I, first-in-human, multicenter, open-label dose-escalation trial of ivuxolimab. The trial enrolled adults with locally advanced or metastatic head and neck squamous cell, hepatocellular, melanoma or renal cell carcinoma. CD4+ and CD8+ T cells were sorted separately from peripheral blood before TCR sequencing. The chain couples TRBV18 to TRBJ2-1, with no confident D gene call. This receptor was identified in an adult with an advanced solid tumor such as melanoma, head and neck, liver or kidney cancer. The sequenced sample was CD4+ or CD8+ T cells sorted from blood, obtained in a trial of the OX40 agonist ivuxolimab. The bases are TGTGCCAGCTCACTGAGCGATACCTACAATGAGCAGTTCTTC. It codes for CASSLSDTYNEQFF. When the CDR3 is completed using the reference TRBV18 and TRBJ2-1 genes on either side, the full variable domain is NAGVMQNPRHLVRRRGQEARLRCSPMKGHSHVYWYRQLPEEGLKFMVYLQKENIIDESGMPKERFSAEFPKEGPSILRIQQVVRGDSAAYFCASSLSDTYNEQFFGPGTRLTVL.